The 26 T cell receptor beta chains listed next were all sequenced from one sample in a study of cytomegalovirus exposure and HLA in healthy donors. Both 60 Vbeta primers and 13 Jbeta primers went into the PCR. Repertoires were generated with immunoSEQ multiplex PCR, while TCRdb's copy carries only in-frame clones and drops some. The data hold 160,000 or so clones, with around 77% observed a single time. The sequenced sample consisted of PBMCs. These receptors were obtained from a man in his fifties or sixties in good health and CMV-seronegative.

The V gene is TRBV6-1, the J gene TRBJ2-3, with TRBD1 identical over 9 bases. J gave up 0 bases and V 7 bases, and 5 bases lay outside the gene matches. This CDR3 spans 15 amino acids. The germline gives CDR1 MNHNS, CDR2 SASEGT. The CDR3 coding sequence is TGTGCCAGCACTCAGACAGGGGGGAGCACAGATACGCAGTATTTT. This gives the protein CASTQTGGSTDTQYF.

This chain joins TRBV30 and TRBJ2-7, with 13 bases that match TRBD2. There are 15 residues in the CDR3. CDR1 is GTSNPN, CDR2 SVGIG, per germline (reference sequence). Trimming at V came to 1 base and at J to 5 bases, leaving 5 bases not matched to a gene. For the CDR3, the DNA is TGTGCCTGGAGTGCTGGACTAGCGGGAGCTAACGAGCAGTACTTC. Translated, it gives CAWSAGLAGANEQYF.

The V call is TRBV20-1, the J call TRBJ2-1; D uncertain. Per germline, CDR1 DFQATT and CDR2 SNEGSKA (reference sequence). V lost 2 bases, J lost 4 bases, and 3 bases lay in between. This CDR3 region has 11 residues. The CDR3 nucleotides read TGCAGTGCTAGACTTTACAATGAGCAGTTCTTC. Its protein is CSARLYNEQFF.

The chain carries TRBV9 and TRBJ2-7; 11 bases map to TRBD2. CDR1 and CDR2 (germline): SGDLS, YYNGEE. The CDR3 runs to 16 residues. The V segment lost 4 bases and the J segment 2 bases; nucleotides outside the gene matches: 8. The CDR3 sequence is CASSKWIAGGPYEQYF. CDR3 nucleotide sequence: TGTGCCAGCAGCAAATGGATAGCGGGAGGGCCCTACGAGCAGTACTTC.

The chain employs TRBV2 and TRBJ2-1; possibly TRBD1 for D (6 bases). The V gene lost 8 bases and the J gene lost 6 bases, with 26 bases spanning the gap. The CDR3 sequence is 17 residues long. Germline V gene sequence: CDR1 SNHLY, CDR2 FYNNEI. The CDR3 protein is CASGLSQGSLRANEQFF. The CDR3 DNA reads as TGTGCCAGCGGGTTGTCGCAGGGGTCCCTAAGGGCCAATGAGCAGTTCTTC.

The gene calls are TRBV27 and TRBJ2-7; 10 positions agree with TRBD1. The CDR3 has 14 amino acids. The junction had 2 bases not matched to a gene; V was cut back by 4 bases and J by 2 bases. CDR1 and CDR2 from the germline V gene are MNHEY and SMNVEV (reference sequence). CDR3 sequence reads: CASSYGTGAYEQYF. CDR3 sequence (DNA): TGTGCCAGCAGTTACGGGACAGGGGCCTACGAGCAGTACTTC.

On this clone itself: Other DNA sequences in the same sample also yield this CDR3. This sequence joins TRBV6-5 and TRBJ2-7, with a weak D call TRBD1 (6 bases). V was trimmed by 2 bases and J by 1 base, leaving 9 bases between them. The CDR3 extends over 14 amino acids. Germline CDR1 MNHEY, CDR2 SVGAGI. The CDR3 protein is CASSYGQGSYEQYF. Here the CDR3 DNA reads TGTGCCAGCAGTTACGGGCAGGGGTCCTACGAGCAGTACTTC.

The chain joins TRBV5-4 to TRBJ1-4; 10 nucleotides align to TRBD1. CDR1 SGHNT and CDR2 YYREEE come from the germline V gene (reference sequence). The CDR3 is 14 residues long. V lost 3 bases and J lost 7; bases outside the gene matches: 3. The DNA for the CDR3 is TGTGCCAGCAGCTGGACAGGGGGAGGTGAAAAACTGTTTTTT. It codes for CASSWTGGGEKLFF.

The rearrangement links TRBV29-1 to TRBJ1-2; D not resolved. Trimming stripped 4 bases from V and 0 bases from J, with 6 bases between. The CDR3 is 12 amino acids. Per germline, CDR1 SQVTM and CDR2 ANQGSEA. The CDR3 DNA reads TGCAGCGTTGTAGGAGCTAACTATGGCTACACCTTC. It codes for CSVVGANYGYTF.

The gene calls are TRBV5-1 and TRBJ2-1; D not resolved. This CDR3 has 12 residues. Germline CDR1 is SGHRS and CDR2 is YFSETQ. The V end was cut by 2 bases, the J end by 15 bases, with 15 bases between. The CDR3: CASSLNTQVPFF. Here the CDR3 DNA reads TGCGCCAGCAGCTTAAACACGCAAGTCCCGTTCTTC.

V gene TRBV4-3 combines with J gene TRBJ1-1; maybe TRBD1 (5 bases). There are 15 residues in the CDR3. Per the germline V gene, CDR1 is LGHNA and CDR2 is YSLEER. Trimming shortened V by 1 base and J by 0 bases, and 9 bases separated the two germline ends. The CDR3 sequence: CASSQVPGLNTEAFF. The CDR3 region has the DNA TGCGCCAGCAGCCAAGTCCCAGGGCTGAACACTGAAGCTTTCTTT.

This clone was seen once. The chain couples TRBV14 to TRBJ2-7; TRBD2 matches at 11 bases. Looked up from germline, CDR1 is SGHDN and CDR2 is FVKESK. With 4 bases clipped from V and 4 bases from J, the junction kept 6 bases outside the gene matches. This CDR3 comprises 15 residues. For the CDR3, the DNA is TGTGCCAGCAGCCTAACTAGCGGGAGTCGATACGAGCAGTACTTC. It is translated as CASSLTSGSRYEQYF. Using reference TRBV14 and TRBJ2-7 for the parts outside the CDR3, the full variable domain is EAGVTQFPSHSVIEKGQTVTLRCDPISGHDNLYWYRRVMGKEIKFLLHFVKESKQDESGMPNNRFLAERTGGTYSTLKVQPAELEDSGVYFCASSLTSGSRYEQYFGPGTRLTVT.

The CDR3 bases are TGTGCCAGCAGTCCCGACAGGGGGAGGGACAATGAGCAGTTCTTC. Translating gives CASSPDRGRDNEQFF. The chain combines TRBV6-5 with TRBJ2-1; 9 bases map to TRBD1. Losses at the gene ends were 5 bases for V and 5 bases for J; bases not matched to a gene: 7. Germline CDR1 reads MNHEY; CDR2 reads SVGAGI. This CDR3 comprises 15 residues.

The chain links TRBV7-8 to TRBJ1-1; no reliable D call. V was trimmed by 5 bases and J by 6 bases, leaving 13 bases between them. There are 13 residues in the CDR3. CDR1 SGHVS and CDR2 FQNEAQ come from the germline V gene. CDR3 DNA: TGTGCCAGCAGCCCCCATGGTGAGTCTGAAGCTTTCTTT. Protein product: CASSPHGESEAFF.

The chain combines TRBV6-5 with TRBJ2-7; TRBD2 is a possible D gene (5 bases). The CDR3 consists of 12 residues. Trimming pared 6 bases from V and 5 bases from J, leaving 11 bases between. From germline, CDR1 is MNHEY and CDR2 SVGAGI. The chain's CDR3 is CASRRGSHEQYF. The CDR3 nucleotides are TGTGCCAGCAGACGGGGTTCTCACGAGCAGTACTTC.

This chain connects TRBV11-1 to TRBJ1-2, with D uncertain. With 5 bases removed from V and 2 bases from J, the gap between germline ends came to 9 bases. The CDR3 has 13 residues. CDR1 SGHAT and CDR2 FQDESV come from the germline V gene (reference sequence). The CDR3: CASSRSGNYGYTF. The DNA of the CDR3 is TGTGCCAGCAGCCGGTCCGGGAACTATGGCTACACCTTC.

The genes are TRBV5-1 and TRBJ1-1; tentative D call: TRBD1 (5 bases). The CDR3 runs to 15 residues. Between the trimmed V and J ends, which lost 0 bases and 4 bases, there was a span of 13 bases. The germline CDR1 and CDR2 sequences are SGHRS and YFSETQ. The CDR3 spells CASSLDRGGVTEAFF. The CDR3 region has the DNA TGCGCCAGCAGCTTGGACCGGGGCGGGGTCACTGAAGCTTTCTTT.

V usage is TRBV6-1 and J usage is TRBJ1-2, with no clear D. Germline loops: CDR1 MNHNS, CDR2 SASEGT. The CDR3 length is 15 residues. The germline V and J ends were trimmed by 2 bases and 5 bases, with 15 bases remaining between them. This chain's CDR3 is CASSERRGAGYGYTF. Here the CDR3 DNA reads TGTGCCAGCAGTGAAAGACGGGGAGCCGGGTATGGCTACACCTTC.

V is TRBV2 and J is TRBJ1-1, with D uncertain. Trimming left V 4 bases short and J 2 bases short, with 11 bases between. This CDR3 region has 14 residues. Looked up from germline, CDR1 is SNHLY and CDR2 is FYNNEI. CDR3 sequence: CASSVSRVNTEAFF. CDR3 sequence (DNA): TGTGCCAGCAGTGTTAGTCGGGTTAACACTGAAGCTTTCTTT.

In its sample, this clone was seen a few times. The DNA of the CDR3 is TGTGCCAGCAGCTTAGGGCGTGTGAACACCGGGGAGCTGTTTTTT. Translated: CASSLGRVNTGELFF. The J gene is TRBJ2-2, the V gene TRBV7-3, with no clear D. The CDR3 is 15 residues long. Germline V gives CDR1 SGHTA, CDR2 FQGTGA. V lost 2 bases, J lost 1 base, and 8 bases lay in between.

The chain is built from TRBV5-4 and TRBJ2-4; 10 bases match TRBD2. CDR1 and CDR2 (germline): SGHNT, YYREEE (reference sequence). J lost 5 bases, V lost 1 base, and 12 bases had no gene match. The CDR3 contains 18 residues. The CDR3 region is CASSLYRQRGGLENIQYF. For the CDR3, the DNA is TGTGCCAGCAGCTTGTATCGTCAGCGGGGGGGACTCGAAAACATTCAGTACTTC.

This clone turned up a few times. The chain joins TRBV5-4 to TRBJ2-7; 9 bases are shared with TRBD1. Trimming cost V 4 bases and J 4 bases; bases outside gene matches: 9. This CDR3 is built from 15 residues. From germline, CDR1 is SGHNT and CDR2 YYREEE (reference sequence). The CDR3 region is CASSLPGQGGYEQYF. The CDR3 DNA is TGTGCCAGCAGCCTGCCGGGACAGGGAGGTTACGAGCAGTACTTC.

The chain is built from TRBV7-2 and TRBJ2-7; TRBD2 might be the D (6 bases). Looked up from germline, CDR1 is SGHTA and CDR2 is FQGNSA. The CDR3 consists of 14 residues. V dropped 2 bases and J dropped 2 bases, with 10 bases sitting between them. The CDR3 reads CASSLHGGPYEQYF. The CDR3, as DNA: TGTGCCAGCAGCTTACACGGGGGACCCTACGAGCAGTACTTC.

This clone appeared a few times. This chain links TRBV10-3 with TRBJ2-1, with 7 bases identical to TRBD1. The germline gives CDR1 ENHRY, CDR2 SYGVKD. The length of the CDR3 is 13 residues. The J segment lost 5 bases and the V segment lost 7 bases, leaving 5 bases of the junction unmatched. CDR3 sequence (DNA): TGTGCCATCACCGGGGACAGCAACAATGAGCAGTTCTTC. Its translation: CAITGDSNNEQFF.

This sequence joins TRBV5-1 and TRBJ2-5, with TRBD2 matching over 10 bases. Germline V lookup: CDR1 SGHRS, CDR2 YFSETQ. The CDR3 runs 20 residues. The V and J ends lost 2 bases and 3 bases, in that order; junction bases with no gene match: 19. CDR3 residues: CASSLGVPGLATDRKETQYF. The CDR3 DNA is TGCGCCAGCAGCTTAGGCGTACCGGGACTAGCGACGGACCGAAAAGAGACCCAGTACTTC. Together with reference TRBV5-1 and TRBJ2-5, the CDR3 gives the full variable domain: KAGVTQTPRYLIKTRGQQVTLSCSPISGHRSVSWYQQTPGQGLQFLFEYFSETQRNKGNFPGRFSGRQFSNSRSEMNVSTLELGDSALYLCASSLGVPGLATDRKETQYFGPGTRLLVL.

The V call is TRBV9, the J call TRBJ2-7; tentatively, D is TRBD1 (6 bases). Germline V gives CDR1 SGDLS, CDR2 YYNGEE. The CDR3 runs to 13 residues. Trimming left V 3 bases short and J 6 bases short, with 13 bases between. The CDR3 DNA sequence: TGTGCCAGCAGCGCCTACAGGGCTGGCGAGCAGTACTTC. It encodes CASSAYRAGEQYF.